This T cell receptor (beta chain) is from a study of shared clonotypes between healthy human individuals. Study in general: CD4 naive and memory got three plates each, CD8 naive two, CD8 memory one.

The method was immunoSEQ multiplex PCR; TCRdb's version includes in-frame clones alone and lacks a portion of them. The data contain around 330,000 clones, less than 85% of them singletons. The CDR3 covers 14 residues. The V end was cut by 5 bases, the J end by 4 bases, with 11 bases between. CDR1 and CDR2 from the germline V gene are KGHSH and LQKENI. Study-level results: Larger estimated richness was generally seen in naive subsets than in memory subsets.

Concerning this clone: What it recognizes is unknown.

This rearrangement joins TRBV18 to TRBJ2-2; tentatively, D is TRBD1 (5 bases). This sequence originates from a man in his thirties or forties in good health. What was sequenced was memory CD4+ T cells sorted from blood. The subset was: CD45RA-negative fraction. CDR3: CASSSTQGTGELFF. CDR3 nucleotide sequence: TGTGCCAGCTCATCAACCCAGGGCACCGGGGAGCTGTTTTTT.